A single T cell receptor (beta chain) is shown here with its context. As yet, its antigen is unknown. CDR1 is SNHLY, CDR2 FYNNEI, per germline. There are 11 residues in the CDR3. Trimming took off 4 bases at V and 1 base at J, with 2 bases between the two ends. These data are taken from a study of CD8+ T cells in alopecia areata. About the study: Severity scoring for treated patients was based on the percentage of affected scalp area.

Whole-study results and caveats: Scalp and blood samples kept many expanded lesional clones throughout tofacitinib.

cDNA prepared by RNA extraction and subsequent reverse transcription served as the template for sequencing. TCRdb's table, derived via immunoSEQ multiplex PCR, lists solely in-frame clones and lacks some. This repertoire shows some 88,000 clones, 44% found once; its top ten account for around 20%. Treatment noted: oral pan-JAK inhibitor, 5-10 mg twice daily. This clonotype was sampled from a human donor with alopecia areata. This chain uses TRBV2 with TRBJ2-7; no clear D. Specimen: CD8+ T cells sorted from blood, collected at week 24, from a patient treated with tofacitinib. CDR3 DNA sequence: TGTGCCAGCAGTGCATCCTACGAGCAGTACTTC. It yields the protein CASSASYEQYF.